This T cell receptor beta chain was found in a study of shared clonotypes between healthy human individuals. This CDR3 is 13 amino acids long. V was trimmed by 1 base and J by 6 bases, leaving 10 bases between them. From germline, CDR1 is SGHAT and CDR2 FQNNGV. This clone appeared once. This table comes from immunoSEQ multiplex PCR, and its TCRdb copy is limited to in-frame clones, with some not included. The sample has over a million clones; 70% to 80% are singletons. The chain combines TRBV11-2 with TRBJ2-7; D might be TRBD1 (6 bases). The sequencing sample was made of memory CD4+ T cells sorted from blood. Subset reported: CD45RA-negative fraction. The origin of this receptor is a man younger than 35 in good health. Written as DNA, the CDR3 is TGTGCCAGCAGCTTAGTAAGAGGGGGCGAGCAGTACTTC. This encodes CASSLVRGGEQYF.